This T cell receptor (beta chain) was documented in a study of glioma-infiltrating T cells. Using RNA template, CDR3s of TCR alpha and beta were amplified with iRepertoire arm-PCR. Input was about 95-400 ng of tissue mRNA or PBMC total RNA. One entry per CDR3 protein, called by TCRdb with MiXCR from the multiplex PCR reads. The sample comprises about 12,000 distinct CDR3 sequences, more than 20% of which are singletons, and 35% to 50% rests with the top ten. A note on this clonotype: The antigen is undetermined. The junction shows a germline mismatch at one end, possibly a read error.

General study results and limits: Very few CDR3 sequences were shared between tissue and blood.

This CDR3 region has 14 residues. The TCR comes from a human donor with low-grade glioma or glioblastoma, undergoing nonglioma brain surgery, or in good health (not recorded which). The specimen was glioma tissue, nonneoplastic brain tissue, or PBMCs (not recorded which). The chain links TRBV12-3 or TRBV12-4 to TRBJ1-4; tentative D call: TRBD1 (5 bases). The CDR3 DNA reads TGTGCCGGCAGCCTCGACAGATCTAATGAAAAACTGTTTTTT. Its translation: CAGSLDRSNEKLFF.